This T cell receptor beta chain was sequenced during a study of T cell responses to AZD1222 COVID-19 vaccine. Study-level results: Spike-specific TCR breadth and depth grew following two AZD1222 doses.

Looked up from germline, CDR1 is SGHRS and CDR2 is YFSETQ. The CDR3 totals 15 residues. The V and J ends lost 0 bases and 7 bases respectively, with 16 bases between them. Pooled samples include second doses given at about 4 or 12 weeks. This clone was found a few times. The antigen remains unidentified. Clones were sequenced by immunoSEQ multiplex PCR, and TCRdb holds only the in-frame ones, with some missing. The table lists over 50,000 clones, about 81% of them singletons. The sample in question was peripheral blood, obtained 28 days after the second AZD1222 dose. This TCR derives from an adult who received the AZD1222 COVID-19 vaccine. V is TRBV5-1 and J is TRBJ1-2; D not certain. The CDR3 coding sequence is TGCGCCAGCAGCTTGGCCGGGGTCAGCCCGCTTGGCTACACCTTC. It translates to CASSLAGVSPLGYTF. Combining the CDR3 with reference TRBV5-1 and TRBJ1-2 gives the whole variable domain KAGVTQTPRYLIKTRGQQVTLSCSPISGHRSVSWYQQTPGQGLQFLFEYFSETQRNKGNFPGRFSGRQFSNSRSEMNVSTLELGDSALYLCASSLAGVSPLGYTFGSGTRLTVV.